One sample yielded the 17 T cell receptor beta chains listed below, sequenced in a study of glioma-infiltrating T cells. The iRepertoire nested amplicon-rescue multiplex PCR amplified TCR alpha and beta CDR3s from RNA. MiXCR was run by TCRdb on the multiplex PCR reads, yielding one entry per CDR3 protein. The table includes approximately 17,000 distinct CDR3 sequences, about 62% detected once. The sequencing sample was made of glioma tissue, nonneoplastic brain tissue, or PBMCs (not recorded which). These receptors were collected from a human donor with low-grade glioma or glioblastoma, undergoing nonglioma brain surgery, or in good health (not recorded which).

CDR3 sequence (DNA): TGTGCCAGCAGCTTTCAGGCAGGGGGCGTTATTTACAATGAGCAGTTCTTC. As protein: CASSFQAGGVIYNEQFF. The chain recombines TRBV7-9 with TRBJ2-1; 8 nucleotides match TRBD1. Trimming removed 3 bases from V and 4 bases from J; junction bases left unmatched: 11. CDR1 and CDR2 from the germline V gene are SEHNR and FQNEAQ (reference sequence). This CDR3 contains 17 residues.

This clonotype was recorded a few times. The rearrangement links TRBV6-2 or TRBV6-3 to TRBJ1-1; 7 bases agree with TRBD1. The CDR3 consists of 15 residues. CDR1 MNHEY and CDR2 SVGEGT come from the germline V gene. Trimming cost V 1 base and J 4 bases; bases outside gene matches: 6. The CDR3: CASSYYRGGTTEAFF. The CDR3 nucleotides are TGTGCCAGCAGTTACTACAGGGGAGGGACCACTGAAGCTTTCTTT.

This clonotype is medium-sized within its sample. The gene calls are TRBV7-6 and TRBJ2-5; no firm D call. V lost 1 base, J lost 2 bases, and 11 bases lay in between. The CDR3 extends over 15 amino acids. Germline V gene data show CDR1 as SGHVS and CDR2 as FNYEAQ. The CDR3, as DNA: TGTGCCAGCAGCTTAGGGATAGCCTCACAAGAGACCCAGTACTTC. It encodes CASSLGIASQETQYF.

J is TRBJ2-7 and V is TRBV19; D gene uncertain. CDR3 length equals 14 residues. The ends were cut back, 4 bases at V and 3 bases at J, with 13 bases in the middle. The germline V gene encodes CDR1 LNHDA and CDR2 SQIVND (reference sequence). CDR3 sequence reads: CASSTPDRNYEQYF. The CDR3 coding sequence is TGTGCCAGTAGTACTCCGGATAGGAACTACGAGCAGTACTTC.

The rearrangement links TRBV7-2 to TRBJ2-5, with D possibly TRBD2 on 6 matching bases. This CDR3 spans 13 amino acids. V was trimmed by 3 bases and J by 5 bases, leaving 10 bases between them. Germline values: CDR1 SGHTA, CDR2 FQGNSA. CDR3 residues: CASSFSSGETQYF. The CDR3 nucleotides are TGTGCCAGCAGCTTTAGTAGCGGCGAGACCCAGTACTTC.

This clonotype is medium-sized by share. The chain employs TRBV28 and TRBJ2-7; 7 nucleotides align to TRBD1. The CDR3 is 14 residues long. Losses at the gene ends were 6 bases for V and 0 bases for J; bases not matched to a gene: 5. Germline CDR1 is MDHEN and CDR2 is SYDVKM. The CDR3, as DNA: TGTGCCAGCAGGTCCGGGACAGCCTCCTACGAGCAGTACTTC. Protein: CASRSGTASYEQYF. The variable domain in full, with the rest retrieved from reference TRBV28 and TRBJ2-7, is DVKVTQSSRYLVKRTGEKVFLECVQDMDHENMFWYRQDPGLGLRLIYFSYDVKMKEKGDIPEGYSVSREKKERFSLILESASTNQTSMYLCASRSGTASYEQYFGPGTRLTVT.

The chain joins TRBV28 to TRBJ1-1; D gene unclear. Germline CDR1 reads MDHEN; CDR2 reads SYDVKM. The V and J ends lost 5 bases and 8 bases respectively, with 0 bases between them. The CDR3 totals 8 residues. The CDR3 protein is CASSEAFF. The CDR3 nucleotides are TGTGCCAGCAGTGAAGCTTTCTTT.

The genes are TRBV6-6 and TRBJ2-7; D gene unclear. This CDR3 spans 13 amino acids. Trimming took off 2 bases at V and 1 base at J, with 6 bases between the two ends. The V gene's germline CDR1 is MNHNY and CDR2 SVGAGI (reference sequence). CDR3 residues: CASSYQVSYEQYF. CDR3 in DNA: TGTGCCAGCAGTTACCAGGTTTCCTACGAGCAGTACTTC.

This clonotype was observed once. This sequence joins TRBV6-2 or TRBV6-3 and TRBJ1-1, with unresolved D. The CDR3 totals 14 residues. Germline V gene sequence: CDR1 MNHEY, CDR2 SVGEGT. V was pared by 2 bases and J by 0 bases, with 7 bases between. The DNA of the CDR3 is TGTGCCAGCAGTTACATTCATATGAACACTGAAGCTTTCTTT. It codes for CASSYIHMNTEAFF.

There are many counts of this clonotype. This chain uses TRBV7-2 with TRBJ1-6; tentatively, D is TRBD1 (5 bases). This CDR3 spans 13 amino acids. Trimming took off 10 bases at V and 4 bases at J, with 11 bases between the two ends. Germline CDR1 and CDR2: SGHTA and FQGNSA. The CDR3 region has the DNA TGTGCCACCTCGGGGGGGTATAATTCACCCCTCCACTTT. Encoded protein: CATSGGYNSPLHF.

CDR3 residues: CASSYSYRGEETQYF. Here the CDR3 DNA reads TGTGCCAGCAGTTACTCGTATCGGGGGGAAGAGACCCAGTACTTC. The genes are TRBV6-5 and TRBJ2-5; 7 positions match TRBD2. This CDR3 has 15 residues. V gave up 0 bases and J gave up 3 bases; unmatched junction bases: 4. The V gene's germline CDR1 is MNHEY and CDR2 SVGAGI.

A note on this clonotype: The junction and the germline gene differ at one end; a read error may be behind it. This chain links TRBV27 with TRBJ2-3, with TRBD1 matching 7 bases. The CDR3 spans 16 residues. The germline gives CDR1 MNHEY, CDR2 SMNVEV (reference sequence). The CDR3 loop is CASRVLHTGVSDTQYF. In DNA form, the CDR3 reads TGTGCCAGCAGGGTACTCCACACAGGGGTGTCAGATACTCAGTATTTT.

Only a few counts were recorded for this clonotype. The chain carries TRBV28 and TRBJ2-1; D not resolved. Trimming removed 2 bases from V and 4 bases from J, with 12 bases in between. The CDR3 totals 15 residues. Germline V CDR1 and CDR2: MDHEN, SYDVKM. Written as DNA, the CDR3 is TGTGCCAGCAGTTTACAGTCGAACTCTTACAATGAGCAGTTCTTC. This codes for CASSLQSNSYNEQFF.

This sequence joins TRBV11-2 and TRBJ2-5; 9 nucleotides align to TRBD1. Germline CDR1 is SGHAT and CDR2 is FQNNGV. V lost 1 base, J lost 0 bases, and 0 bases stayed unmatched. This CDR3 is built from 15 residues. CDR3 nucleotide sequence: TGTGCCAGCAGCTTAGGGGACAGGGACCAAGAGACCCAGTACTTC. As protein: CASSLGDRDQETQYF. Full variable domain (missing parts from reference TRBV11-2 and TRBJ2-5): EAGVAQSPRYKIIEKRQSVAFWCNPISGHATLYWYQQILGQGPKLLIQFQNNGVVDDSQLPKDRFSAERLKGVDSTLKIQPAKLEDSAVYLCASSLGDRDQETQYFGPGTRLLVL.

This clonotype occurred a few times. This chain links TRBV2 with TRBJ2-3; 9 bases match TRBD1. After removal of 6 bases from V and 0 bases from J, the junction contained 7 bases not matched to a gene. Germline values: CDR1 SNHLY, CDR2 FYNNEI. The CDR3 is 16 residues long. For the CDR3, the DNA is TGTGCCAGCAGCTGGGGGACAGGGCGTAGCACAGATACGCAGTATTTT. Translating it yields CASSWGTGRSTDTQYF.

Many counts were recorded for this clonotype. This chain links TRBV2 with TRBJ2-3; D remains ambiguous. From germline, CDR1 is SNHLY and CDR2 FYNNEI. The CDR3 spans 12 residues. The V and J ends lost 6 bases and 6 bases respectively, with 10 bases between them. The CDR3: CASRFMRDTQYF. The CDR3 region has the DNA TGTGCCAGCAGGTTTATGCGGGATACGCAGTATTTT.

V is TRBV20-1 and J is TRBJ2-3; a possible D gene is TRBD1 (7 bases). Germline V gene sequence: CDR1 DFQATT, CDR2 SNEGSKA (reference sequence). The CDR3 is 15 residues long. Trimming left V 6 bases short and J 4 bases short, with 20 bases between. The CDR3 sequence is CSADLGGGASDTQYF. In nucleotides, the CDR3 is TGCAGTGCCGACCTCGGAGGGGGCGCGTCAGATACGCAGTATTTT.